The 22 T cell receptor beta chains given below trace back to one sample, sequenced in a study of metastatic and nonmetastatic thyroid tumors. Treatment of any kind had been given to no patient before thyroid surgery. Via MiXCR, TCRdb re-called the PCR reads. The data hold approximately 7,000 clones, with roughly two fifths observed a single time. Source material: tumor tissue. The receptors here all came from a female donor with papillary thyroid cancer or a benign thyroid nodule (not recorded which). Some clones in this sample may be carry-over from other donors' samples.

The chain couples TRBV28 to TRBJ1-2; TRBD1 aligns across 11 bases. The CDR3 covers 17 residues. CDR1 MDHEN and CDR2 SYDVKM come from the germline V gene. V was clipped by 6 bases and J by 9 bases; unmatched bases: 18. CDR3 loop: CASRTRDRGFLLRRYTF. The CDR3 DNA follows: TGTGCCAGCAGGACGCGGGACAGGGGGTTCCTTCTGCGTCGCTACACCTTC.

This clone was seen ten or more times. The V and J genes are TRBV28 and TRBJ1-4, with D unresolved. The germline gives CDR1 MDHEN, CDR2 SYDVKM. Trimming took 7 bases from V and 1 from J, leaving 13 bases between them. The CDR3 length is 15 residues. The DNA for the CDR3 is TGTGCCAGCACAACTCCGGAGGGAACTAATGAAAAACTGTTTTTT. Residues: CASTTPEGTNEKLFF.

This clone is termed large. The chain links TRBV12-3 or TRBV12-4 to TRBJ2-7; 7 nucleotides align to TRBD2. The J segment lost 4 bases and the V segment lost 8 bases, leaving 14 bases of the junction unmatched. The CDR3 is made up of 15 amino acids. In DNA, the CDR3 is TGTGCCAGCTACCGACCGGGACTACTGGATTACGAGCAGTACTTC. It is translated as CASYRPGLLDYEQYF.

The rearrangement links TRBV6-4 to TRBJ1-2; TRBD1 matches at 8 bases. The CDR3 has 13 amino acids. V shed 6 bases and J 8 bases; nucleotides not matched to a gene: 8. CDR1 and CDR2 from the germline V gene are MRHNA and SNTAGT. The CDR3 here is CASRQSDRGGYTF. CDR3 nucleotide sequence: TGTGCCAGCAGACAATCTGACAGGGGAGGCTACACCTTC.

Sample share makes this clone medium-sized. V is TRBV4-3 and J is TRBJ1-1; no reliable D call. The CDR3 loop spans 15 amino acids. Germline CDR1 reads LGHNA; CDR2 reads YSLEER. V lost 0 bases and J 0 bases, leaving 8 bases between the germline ends. The CDR3 DNA sequence: TGCGCCAGCAGCCAAGAAGGGCTGTTGAACACTGAAGCTTTCTTT. Translated: CASSQEGLLNTEAFF.

This rearrangement joins TRBV20-1 to TRBJ2-5; D not certain. This CDR3 region has 13 residues. Germline V gene data show CDR1 as DFQATT and CDR2 as SNEGSKA (reference sequence). Trimming shortened V by 0 bases and J by 6 bases, and 11 bases separated the two germline ends. The CDR3 protein is CSARDWGWKTQYF. In DNA form, the CDR3 reads TGCAGTGCTAGAGATTGGGGTTGGAAGACCCAGTACTTC.

This sequence joins TRBV2 and TRBJ2-5, with unresolved D. Between the trimmed V and J ends, which lost 4 bases and 5 bases, there was a span of 11 bases. Germline CDR1 SNHLY, CDR2 FYNNEI. The CDR3 runs 13 residues. The CDR3 region has the DNA TGTGCCAGCAGTGTTGAGAGTGGGGAGACCCAGTACTTC. Its protein is CASSVESGETQYF.

This clone was counted a few times. The chain uses TRBV19 and TRBJ2-2; the D gene is possibly TRBD1 (6 bases). The CDR3 consists of 13 residues. The V end was cut by 6 bases, the J end by 4 bases, with 9 bases between. Per germline, CDR1 LNHDA and CDR2 SQIVND (reference sequence). CDR3 in amino acids: CASREGGTGELFF. The CDR3 nucleotides are TGTGCCAGTAGAGAAGGGGGCACCGGGGAGCTGTTTTTT.

This clone was detected only a few times. The CDR3 region has the DNA TGTGCCAGCAGTGGGGGAGTTTATCCCCTCAAACCAGTCTATGGCTACACCTTC. This encodes CASSGGVYPLKPVYGYTF. The chain couples TRBV28 to TRBJ1-2; possibly TRBD1 for D (5 bases). The CDR3 contains 18 residues. Trimming removed 5 bases at V and 4 bases at J, with 26 bases between. Per germline, CDR1 MDHEN and CDR2 SYDVKM.

CDR3 sequence: CASSPLDRENTEAFF. CDR3 coding DNA: TGTGCCAGCAGTCCCCTGGACCGGGAGAACACTGAAGCTTTCTTT. The rearrangement uses TRBV28 and TRBJ1-1; D uncertain. CDR1 and CDR2 (germline): MDHEN, SYDVKM. CDR3 length equals 15 residues. The V end was cut by 5 bases, the J end by 1 base, with 14 bases between.

The chain joins TRBV15 to TRBJ2-7; D unclear. Germline loops: CDR1 LNHNV, CDR2 YYDKDF (reference sequence). V was shortened by 3 bases and J by 7 bases, with 19 bases between the two germline ends. The CDR3 has 15 residues. The CDR3 region is CATSSVNTYSGEQYF. The CDR3 DNA is TGTGCCACCAGCAGCGTGAACACGTACTCTGGGGAGCAGTACTTC.

A word on this clone: Given a much more abundant clone one base away, this may be a read error. Distinct nucleotide sequences in the sample also encode this CDR3. CDR3 nucleotides: TGTGCCAGCAGTTTAAGCGGGAGTGTGGGGCGGTATTTT. Its protein is CASSLSGSVGRYF. The chain employs TRBV28 and TRBJ2-3; 8 bases agree with TRBD2. CDR3 length: 13 residues. Per germline, CDR1 MDHEN and CDR2 SYDVKM. The V and J ends lost 2 bases and 14 bases, in that order; junction bases with no gene match: 9.

The gene calls are TRBV10-3 and TRBJ1-6; maybe TRBD1 (6 bases). The CDR3 runs to 15 residues. The germline gives CDR1 ENHRY, CDR2 SYGVKD. V was cut by 1 base and J by 7 bases, with 11 bases left in between. This CDR3 reads CAISEYGTRNSPLHF. CDR3 DNA: TGTGCCATCAGTGAGTACGGGACAAGGAATTCACCCCTCCACTTT.

The chain joins TRBV18 to TRBJ2-2; 8 bases match TRBD1. Germline trimming cut 5 bases from V and 9 bases from J; bases unmatched to any gene: 26. Germline V CDR1 and CDR2: KGHSH, LQKENI. The CDR3 consists of 20 residues. CDR3 sequence: CASSELDPRDRPLATWELFF. The CDR3 DNA sequence: TGTGCCAGCTCAGAACTCGATCCCCGGGACAGGCCCCTAGCGACCTGGGAGCTGTTTTTT.

The sample holds a few counts of this clone. The chain has TRBV18 and TRBJ2-7, with D possibly TRBD2 on 5 matching bases. Germline V lookup: CDR1 KGHSH, CDR2 LQKENI. CDR3 size: 14 residues. Trimming pared 6 bases from V and 0 bases from J, leaving 12 bases between. CDR3 in DNA: TGTGCCAGCTCCCGCTACGGGGACTCCTACGAGCAGTACTTC. Its protein is CASSRYGDSYEQYF.

The chain carries TRBV18 and TRBJ1-3, with TRBD1 matching over 8 bases. This CDR3 is 14 amino acids long. Germline V CDR1 and CDR2: KGHSH, LQKENI. The V segment lost 6 bases and the J segment 2 bases; nucleotides outside the gene matches: 3. In DNA, the CDR3 is TGTGCCAGCTCGGACAGGGCGGCTGGAAACACCATATATTTT. Residues: CASSDRAAGNTIYF.

By its share, this clone is hyperexpanded. CDR3 amino acids: CASSLRGGDEQYF. Here the CDR3 DNA reads TGTGCCAGCAGTTTACGAGGTGGGGACGAGCAGTACTTC. J is TRBJ2-7 and V is TRBV28; D not resolved. Germline V CDR1 and CDR2: MDHEN, SYDVKM. V gave up 2 bases and J gave up 5 bases, with 10 bases separating them. The CDR3 extends over 13 amino acids.

This clone was detected a few times. V and J are TRBV6-1 and TRBJ1-1, with 8 bases matching TRBD1. Losses at the gene ends were 1 base for V and 3 bases for J; bases not matched to a gene: 7. The CDR3 spans 16 residues. Germline CDR1 reads MNHNS; CDR2 reads SASEGT. CDR3 nucleotides: TGTGCCAGCAGTGAAGGGGACAGGCGAGGGGACACTGAAGCTTTCTTT. Its translation: CASSEGDRRGDTEAFF.

V gene TRBV2 combines with J gene TRBJ1-6; the D gene is possibly TRBD1 (5 bases). There are 14 residues in the CDR3. Looked up from germline, CDR1 is SNHLY and CDR2 is FYNNEI. Between the trimmed V and J ends, which lost 7 bases and 9 bases, there was a span of 16 bases. The CDR3 loop reads CASKNRNDVSPLHF. CDR3 bases: TGTGCCAGCAAAAACAGGAACGATGTTTCACCCCTCCACTTT. Filled out from reference TRBV2 and TRBJ1-6, the complete variable domain reads EPEVTQTPSHQVTQMGQEVILRCVPISNHLYFYWYRQILGQKVEFLVSFYNNEISEKSEIFDDQFSVERPDGSNFTLKIRSTKLEDSAMYFCASKNRNDVSPLHFGNGTRLTVT.

CDR3 residues: CASSLALTGVGTYEQYF. DNA for the CDR3: TGCGCCAGCAGCTTGGCCCTTACAGGGGTCGGGACCTACGAGCAGTACTTC. This chain uses TRBV5-1 with TRBJ2-7, with 7 positions matching TRBD1. CDR1 is SGHRS and CDR2 is YFSETQ in the germline V gene. The V segment lost 0 bases and the J segment 2 bases; nucleotides outside the gene matches: 11. The CDR3 is made up of 17 amino acids.

Only a few counts were recorded for this clone. A single base separates this from a much larger clone, so it may be a read error. Other DNA sequences from this sample encode an identical CDR3 as well. This sequence joins TRBV5-8 and TRBJ2-7, with D uncertain. With 2 bases removed from V and 2 bases from J, the gap between germline ends came to 5 bases. This CDR3 has 12 amino acids. Germline V gene lookup returns CDR1 SGHTS and CDR2 YDEGEE. For the CDR3, the DNA is TGTGCCAGCAGCTTACCAGCCTACGAGCAGTACTTC. Translation gives CASSLPAYEQYF.

This clone was counted a single time. V usage is TRBV10-2 and J usage is TRBJ2-5; 8 positions agree with TRBD2. Germline CDR1 WSHSY, CDR2 SAAADI. V gave up 0 bases and J gave up 1 base; unmatched junction bases: 4. The CDR3 length is 16 residues. CDR3 loop: CASSESPGRAQETQYF. The CDR3 DNA follows: TGCGCCAGCAGTGAGTCCCCCGGGAGGGCCCAAGAGACCCAGTACTTC.